The T cell receptor beta chain under discussion was sequenced for a study of CD4+ T cells in melanoma (dated by TCRdb to the early 2020s). Looking at the study overall: Neoantigen-specific CD4+ T cells in human melanoma were investigated in the study. Overall results and qualifications from the work: Neoantigen-specific CD4+ T cells were reported to be correlated with the function of CD8+ T cells, macrophages and B cells. Neoantigen-specific CD4+ T cells in melanoma were reported to show diverse differentiation states.

Libraries were built with the immunoSEQ multiplex PCR assay. Entries here come from immuneACCESS through TCRdb and include only in-frame sequences with V and J called. Some clones fail to appear in such tables; in the studies checked, an unresolved V gene covers under half of the shortfall, and the cause of the remainder is unknown. In this sample the table shows about 140,000 clones, 92% of which occur a single time. Approximately 1.4% of the sample is in the top ten clones. On this clone: It lacks a known antigen. No base quality values were provided; no much bigger clone lies one nucleotide off.

The donors were people with melanoma. The receptor was isolated from a human donor with melanoma.

The sequenced DNA: TGTGCCAGCACTCCCCGACAGCCCCTGAACACCGGGGAGCTGTTTTTT. This yields the protein CASTPRQPLNTGELFF. Here the chain combines TRBV27 and TRBJ2-2; a tentative D call is TRBD1 (5 bases match). V loses 7 bases of germline sequence and J loses 1 base, and the interval between the two ends is 16 bases. The CDR3 has 16 amino acids, counting the end cysteine and phenylalanine. Only the CDR3 DNA is retained, 48 bases long and in frame from the first base. CDR1 and CDR2 are read off the germline V gene (reference sequence) as MNHEY and SMNVEV.